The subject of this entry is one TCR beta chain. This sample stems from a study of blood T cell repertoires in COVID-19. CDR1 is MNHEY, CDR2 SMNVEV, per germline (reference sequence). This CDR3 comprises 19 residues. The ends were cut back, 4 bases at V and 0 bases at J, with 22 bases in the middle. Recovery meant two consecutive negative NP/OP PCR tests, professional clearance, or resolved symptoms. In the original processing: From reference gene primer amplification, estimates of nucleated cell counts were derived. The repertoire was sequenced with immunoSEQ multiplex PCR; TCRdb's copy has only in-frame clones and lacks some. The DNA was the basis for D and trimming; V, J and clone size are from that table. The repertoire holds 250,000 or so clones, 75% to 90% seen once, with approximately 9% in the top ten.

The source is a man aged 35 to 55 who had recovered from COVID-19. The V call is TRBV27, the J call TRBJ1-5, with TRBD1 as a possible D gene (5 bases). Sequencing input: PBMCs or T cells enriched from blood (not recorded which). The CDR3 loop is CASSSRPQGNTNSNQPQHF. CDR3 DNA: TGTGCCAGCAGTTCCCGCCCTCAGGGTAACACAAATAGCAATCAGCCCCAGCATTTT.